The rows below give T cell receptor beta chains drawn from one sample of a study of OX40 agonist ivuxolimab in advanced cancers. Method: immunoSEQ multiplex PCR; TCRdb's copy keeps in-frame clones and lacks some. There are approximately 61,000 clones in the sample; approximately 78% occur only once, and roughly 1.9% lies in the top ten. The sequencing used CD4+ or CD8+ T cells sorted from blood, collected in a trial of the OX40 agonist ivuxolimab. The receptors were gathered from an adult with an advanced solid tumor such as melanoma, head and neck, liver or kidney cancer. CDR3s include the opening cysteine and the closing phenylalanine or tryptophan. A D gene is named only where the DNA matches it firmly. The size entry is marked missing in some rows and otherwise reads once, few, many or a size class.

clone_size: -
j_call: TRBJ2-5
v_call: TRBV6-1
d_call: TRBD1
cdr3_aa: CASQGQGATQETQYF
cdr3_nt: TGTGCCAGCCAGGGCCAGGGGGCGACCCAAGAGACCCAGTACTTC

clone_size: few
j_call: TRBJ2-7
v_call: TRBV4-2
d_call: -
cdr3_aa: CASSQAPGAWEQYF
cdr3_nt: TGTGCCAGCAGCCAAGCTCCTGGGGCCTGGGAGCAGTACTTC

clone_size: -
j_call: TRBJ1-5
v_call: TRBV19
d_call: TRBD1
cdr3_aa: CASSPGTGEGGYSNQPQHF
cdr3_nt: TGTGCCAGTAGTCCGGGGACAGGGGAAGGGGGTTATAGCAATCAGCCCCAGCATTTT

clone_size: once
j_call: TRBJ1-5
v_call: TRBV7-4
d_call: TRBD1
cdr3_aa: CASSLEKGGASQPQHF
cdr3_nt: TGTGCCAGCAGCTTAGAGAAAGGGGGCGCATCCCAGCCCCAGCATTTT

clone_size: few
j_call: TRBJ2-3
v_call: TRBV6-5
d_call: -
cdr3_aa: CASSYGLVPTDTQYF
cdr3_nt: TGTGCCAGCAGTTACGGACTCGTACCCACAGATACGCAGTATTTT

clone_size: -
j_call: TRBJ2-1
v_call: TRBV7-8
d_call: TRBD2
cdr3_aa: CASSLRTSGRAGYNEQFF
cdr3_nt: TGTGCCAGCAGCTTACGGACTAGCGGGAGGGCCGGATACAATGAGCAGTTCTTC

clone_size: -
j_call: TRBJ2-3
v_call: TRBV5-4
d_call: TRBD2
cdr3_aa: CASSLEGGSRDTQYF
cdr3_nt: TGTGCCAGCAGCTTGGAAGGCGGGAGCAGAGATACGCAGTATTTT

clone_size: -
j_call: TRBJ2-5
v_call: TRBV7-8
d_call: TRBD2
cdr3_aa: CASSSRLAGGGETQYF
cdr3_nt: TGTGCCAGCAGCTCGAGACTAGCGGGAGGGGGGGAGACCCAGTACTTC

clone_size: -
j_call: TRBJ2-5
v_call: TRBV4-1
d_call: -
cdr3_aa: CASSQPGGSAIGETQYF
cdr3_nt: TGCGCCAGCAGCCAGCCTGGGGGTTCGGCAATAGGAGAGACCCAGTACTTC

clone_size: -
j_call: TRBJ2-5
v_call: TRBV7-2
d_call: -
cdr3_aa: CASSSPAGAFQETQYF
cdr3_nt: TGTGCCAGCAGCTCCCCGGCAGGGGCATTCCAAGAGACCCAGTACTTC

clone_size: -
j_call: TRBJ2-3
v_call: TRBV6-6
d_call: -
cdr3_aa: CASSYSTDTKAQYF
cdr3_nt: TGTGCCAGCAGTTACTCGACGGACACAAAAGCGCAGTATTTT

clone_size: -
j_call: TRBJ1-6
v_call: TRBV4-1
d_call: -
cdr3_aa: CASSQDPEYSPLHF
cdr3_nt: TGCGCCAGCAGCCAAGATCCAGAGTATTCACCCCTCCACTTT

clone_size: -
j_call: TRBJ1-1
v_call: TRBV5-1
d_call: -
cdr3_aa: CASSLAGDTEAFF
cdr3_nt: TGCGCCAGCAGCTTGGCAGGGGACACTGAAGCTTTCTTT

clone_size: -
j_call: TRBJ2-1
v_call: TRBV5-6
d_call: -
cdr3_aa: CASSSETGWAFF
cdr3_nt: TGTGCCAGCAGCTCCGAAACAGGGTGGGCGTTCTTC

clone_size: -
j_call: TRBJ1-2
v_call: TRBV7-6
d_call: TRBD1
cdr3_aa: CASSPTTGSPYGYTF
cdr3_nt: TGTGCCAGCAGCCCTACGACAGGGTCCCCCTATGGCTACACCTTC

clone_size: once
j_call: TRBJ1-1
v_call: TRBV2
d_call: -
cdr3_aa: CASGRTANTEAFF
cdr3_nt: TGTGCCAGCGGGAGGACAGCGAACACTGAAGCTTTCTTT

clone_size: -
j_call: TRBJ1-1
v_call: TRBV9
d_call: -
cdr3_aa: CASSVDVGDTEAFF
cdr3_nt: TGTGCCAGCAGCGTAGACGTCGGGGACACTGAAGCTTTCTTT

clone_size: -
j_call: TRBJ1-2
v_call: TRBV28
d_call: -
cdr3_aa: CASNRGYGYTF
cdr3_nt: TGTGCCAGCAATCGGGGCTATGGCTACACCTTC

clone_size: -
j_call: TRBJ2-1
v_call: TRBV19
d_call: -
cdr3_aa: CASSIGIRGRAKGNEQFF
cdr3_nt: TGTGCCAGTAGTATCGGGATCAGGGGGAGGGCCAAGGGTAATGAGCAGTTCTTC

clone_size: -
j_call: TRBJ1-2
v_call: TRBV7-9
d_call: -
cdr3_aa: CASSLGGFGYTF
cdr3_nt: TGTGCCAGCAGCTTAGGAGGGTTCGGCTACACCTTC

clone_size: -
j_call: TRBJ1-2
v_call: TRBV4-3
d_call: -
cdr3_aa: CASSQEAGFNYGYTF
cdr3_nt: TGCGCCAGCAGCCAAGAGGCGGGGTTTAACTATGGCTACACCTTC

clone_size: -
j_call: TRBJ2-3
v_call: TRBV19
d_call: TRBD2
cdr3_aa: CASTRKASGSFSTDTQYF
cdr3_nt: TGTGCCAGTACCCGAAAGGCTAGCGGGAGCTTTAGCACAGATACGCAGTATTTT

clone_size: -
j_call: TRBJ2-3
v_call: TRBV15
d_call: TRBD2
cdr3_aa: CATSRELAGGWGTQYF
cdr3_nt: TGTGCCACCAGCAGAGAACTAGCGGGAGGGTGGGGTACGCAGTATTTT

clone_size: -
j_call: TRBJ2-1
v_call: TRBV7-3
d_call: TRBD2
cdr3_aa: CASSLGAGVSNEQFF
cdr3_nt: TGTGCCAGCAGCCTAGGGGCGGGAGTCTCCAATGAGCAGTTCTTC

clone_size: -
j_call: TRBJ2-7
v_call: TRBV5-6
d_call: -
cdr3_aa: CASSVGPYEQYF
cdr3_nt: TGTGCCAGCAGCGTGGGACCCTACGAGCAGTACTTC

clone_size: -
j_call: TRBJ2-3
v_call: TRBV7-8
d_call: TRBD2
cdr3_aa: CASSPGGPLNTQYF
cdr3_nt: TGTGCCAGCAGCCCGGGAGGGCCTCTAAATACGCAGTATTTT

clone_size: -
j_call: TRBJ1-2
v_call: TRBV11-3
d_call: TRBD1
cdr3_aa: CASSSPRGTGPSYGYTF
cdr3_nt: TGTGCCAGCAGCTCGCCACGTGGGACAGGGCCCTCCTATGGCTACACCTTC

clone_size: few
j_call: TRBJ1-5
v_call: TRBV27
d_call: -
cdr3_aa: CASSLGISNQPQHF
cdr3_nt: TGTGCCAGCAGTTTAGGGATCAGCAATCAGCCCCAGCATTTT

clone_size: -
j_call: TRBJ2-7
v_call: TRBV5-1
d_call: -
cdr3_aa: CASSPLVGSYEQYF
cdr3_nt: TGCGCCAGCAGCCCCCTTGTCGGATCCTACGAGCAGTACTTC

clone_size: -
j_call: TRBJ2-7
v_call: TRBV7-2
d_call: -
cdr3_aa: CASSFVRGEQYF
cdr3_nt: TGTGCCAGCAGCTTCGTCCGGGGCGAGCAGTACTTC

clone_size: -
j_call: TRBJ1-2
v_call: TRBV5-1
d_call: TRBD1
cdr3_aa: CASSLSGQGHYGYTF
cdr3_nt: TGCGCCAGCAGCTTGTCGGGACAGGGGCACTATGGCTACACCTTC

clone_size: -
j_call: TRBJ1-4
v_call: TRBV27
d_call: -
cdr3_aa: CASSRTEEKLFF
cdr3_nt: TGTGCCAGCAGTCGGACGGAAGAAAAACTGTTTTTT

clone_size: -
j_call: TRBJ2-7
v_call: TRBV9
d_call: -
cdr3_aa: CASSPAAFSYEQYF
cdr3_nt: TGTGCCAGCAGCCCGGCAGCCTTCTCCTACGAGCAGTACTTC

clone_size: -
j_call: TRBJ2-5
v_call: TRBV18
d_call: -
cdr3_aa: CASSPGGQETQYF
cdr3_nt: TGTGCCAGCTCACCGGGCGGACAAGAGACCCAGTACTTC

clone_size: -
j_call: TRBJ2-1
v_call: TRBV18
d_call: -
cdr3_aa: CASSLGTPRDNEQFF
cdr3_nt: TGTGCCAGCTCACTAGGGACTCCCCGAGACAATGAGCAGTTCTTC

clone_size: once
j_call: TRBJ2-3
v_call: TRBV27
d_call: TRBD2
cdr3_aa: CASSFGGGTDTQYF
cdr3_nt: TGTGCCAGCAGTTTTGGGGGGGGCACAGATACGCAGTATTTT

clone_size: -
j_call: TRBJ1-2
v_call: TRBV25-1
d_call: -
cdr3_aa: CASSELRGEGGYAF
cdr3_nt: TGTGCCAGCAGTGAACTTCGGGGAGAAGGTGGCTACGCCTTC

clone_size: -
j_call: TRBJ1-1
v_call: TRBV19
d_call: TRBD1
cdr3_aa: CASTPQAGGVAFF
cdr3_nt: TGTGCCAGTACCCCCCAGGCAGGGGGTGTAGCTTTCTTT

clone_size: -
j_call: TRBJ1-2
v_call: TRBV6-1
d_call: TRBD1
cdr3_aa: CATSTGTGYGYTF
cdr3_nt: TGTGCCACTTCGACAGGGACGGGCTATGGCTACACCTTC

clone_size: -
j_call: TRBJ2-5
v_call: TRBV6-5
d_call: TRBD2
cdr3_aa: CASSYSLAGGETQYF
cdr3_nt: TGTGCCAGCAGTTACTCCCTAGCGGGAGGGGAGACCCAGTACTTC

clone_size: few
j_call: TRBJ2-3
v_call: TRBV5-1
d_call: TRBD2
cdr3_aa: CASSLGAVGGTDTQYF
cdr3_nt: TGCGCCAGCAGCTTGGGAGCGGTGGGGGGGACAGATACGCAGTATTTT

clone_size: -
j_call: TRBJ2-1
v_call: TRBV29-1
d_call: TRBD2
cdr3_aa: CSVEGGSAYNEQFF
cdr3_nt: TGCAGCGTTGAGGGCGGGAGCGCCTACAATGAGCAGTTCTTC

clone_size: -
j_call: TRBJ2-2
v_call: TRBV6-6
d_call: -
cdr3_aa: CASISTANTGELFF
cdr3_nt: TGTGCCAGCATTTCGACGGCGAACACCGGGGAGCTGTTTTTT

clone_size: -
j_call: TRBJ1-1
v_call: TRBV5-1
d_call: -
cdr3_aa: CASSLGDMIEAFF
cdr3_nt: TGCGCCAGCAGCTTGGGGGACATGATTGAAGCTTTCTTT

clone_size: -
j_call: TRBJ2-1
v_call: TRBV27
d_call: -
cdr3_aa: CASRISSGSSYNEQFF
cdr3_nt: TGTGCCAGCAGAATTTCCTCAGGGAGCTCCTACAATGAGCAGTTCTTC

clone_size: -
j_call: TRBJ2-1
v_call: TRBV6-5
d_call: -
cdr3_aa: CASSLTDPSNNEQFF
cdr3_nt: TGTGCCAGCAGCCTTACAGACCCGTCGAATAATGAGCAGTTCTTC

clone_size: -
j_call: TRBJ2-7
v_call: TRBV27
d_call: -
cdr3_aa: CASSQTSSGQGHKYF
cdr3_nt: TGTGCCAGCAGTCAAACATCATCAGGTCAAGGTCATAAGTACTTC

clone_size: few
j_call: TRBJ2-2
v_call: TRBV5-5
d_call: -
cdr3_aa: CASSLLLNTGELFF
cdr3_nt: TGTGCCAGCAGCCTGCTACTGAACACCGGGGAGCTGTTTTTT

clone_size: once
j_call: TRBJ2-3
v_call: TRBV7-3
d_call: -
cdr3_aa: CASSIQGGPDTQYF
cdr3_nt: TGTGCCAGCAGCATTCAGGGAGGACCAGATACGCAGTATTTT

clone_size: once
j_call: TRBJ1-1
v_call: TRBV5-1
d_call: -
cdr3_aa: CASSLAQGIVVTEAFF
cdr3_nt: TGCGCCAGCAGCTTGGCCCAGGGGATTGTTGTCACTGAAGCTTTCTTT

clone_size: medium-sized
j_call: TRBJ2-1
v_call: TRBV9
d_call: -
cdr3_aa: CASSPPLGAGDEQFF
cdr3_nt: TGTGCCAGCAGCCCACCCTTGGGGGCGGGGGATGAGCAGTTCTTC